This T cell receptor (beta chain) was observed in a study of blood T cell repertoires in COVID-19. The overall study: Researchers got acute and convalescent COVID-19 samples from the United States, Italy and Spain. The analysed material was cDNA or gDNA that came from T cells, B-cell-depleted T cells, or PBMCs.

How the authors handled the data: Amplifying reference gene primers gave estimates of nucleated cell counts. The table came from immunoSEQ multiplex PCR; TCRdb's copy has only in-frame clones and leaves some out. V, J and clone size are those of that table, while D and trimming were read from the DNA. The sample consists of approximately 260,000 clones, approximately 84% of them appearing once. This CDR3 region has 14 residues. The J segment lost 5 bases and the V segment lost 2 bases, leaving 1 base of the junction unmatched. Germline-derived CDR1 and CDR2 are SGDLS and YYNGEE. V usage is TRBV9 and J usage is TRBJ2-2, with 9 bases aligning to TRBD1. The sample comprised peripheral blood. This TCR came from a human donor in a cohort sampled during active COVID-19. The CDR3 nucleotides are TGTGCCAGCAGCGTGACAGGGGGGACCGGGGAGCTGTTTTTT. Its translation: CASSVTGGTGELFF. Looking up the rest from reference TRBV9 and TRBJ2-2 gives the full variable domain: DSGVTQTPKHLITATGQRVTLRCSPRSGDLSVYWYQQSLDQGLQFLIQYYNGEERAKGNILERFSAQQFPDLHSELNLSSLELGDSALYFCASSVTGGTGELFFGEGSRLTVL.